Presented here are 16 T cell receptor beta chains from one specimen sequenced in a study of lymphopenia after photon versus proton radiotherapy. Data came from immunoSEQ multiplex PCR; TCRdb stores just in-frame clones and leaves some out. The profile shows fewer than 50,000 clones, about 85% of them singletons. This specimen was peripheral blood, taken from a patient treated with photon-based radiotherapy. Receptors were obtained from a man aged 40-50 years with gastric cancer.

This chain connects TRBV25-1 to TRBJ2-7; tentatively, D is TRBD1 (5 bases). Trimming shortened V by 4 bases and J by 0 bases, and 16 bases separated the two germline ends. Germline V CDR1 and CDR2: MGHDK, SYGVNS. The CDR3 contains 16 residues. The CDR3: CASSGQSRESSYEQYF. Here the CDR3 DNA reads TGTGCCAGCAGTGGCCAGAGCAGGGAAAGCTCCTACGAGCAGTACTTC.

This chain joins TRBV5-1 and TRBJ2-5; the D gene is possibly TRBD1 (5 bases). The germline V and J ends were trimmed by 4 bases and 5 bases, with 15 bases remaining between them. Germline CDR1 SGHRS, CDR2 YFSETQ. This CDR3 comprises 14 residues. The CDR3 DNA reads TGCGCCAGCAGCATCGGACAAAACCGGGAGACCCAGTACTTC. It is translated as CASSIGQNRETQYF. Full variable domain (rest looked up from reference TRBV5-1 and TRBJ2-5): KAGVTQTPRYLIKTRGQQVTLSCSPISGHRSVSWYQQTPGQGLQFLFEYFSETQRNKGNFPGRFSGRQFSNSRSEMNVSTLELGDSALYLCASSIGQNRETQYFGPGTRLLVL.

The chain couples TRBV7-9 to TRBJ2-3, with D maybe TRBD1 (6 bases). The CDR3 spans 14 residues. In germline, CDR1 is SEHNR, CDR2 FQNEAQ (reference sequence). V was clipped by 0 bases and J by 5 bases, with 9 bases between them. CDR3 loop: CASSLAQGGDTQYF. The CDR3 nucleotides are TGTGCCAGCAGCTTAGCACAGGGTGGAGATACGCAGTATTTT.

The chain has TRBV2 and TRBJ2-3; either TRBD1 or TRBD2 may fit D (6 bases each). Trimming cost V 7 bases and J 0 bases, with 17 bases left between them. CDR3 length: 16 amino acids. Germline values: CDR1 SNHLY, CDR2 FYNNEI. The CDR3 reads CASMKVGGPSTDTQYF. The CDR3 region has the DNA TGTGCCAGCATGAAGGTGGGGGGCCCTAGCACAGATACGCAGTATTTT.

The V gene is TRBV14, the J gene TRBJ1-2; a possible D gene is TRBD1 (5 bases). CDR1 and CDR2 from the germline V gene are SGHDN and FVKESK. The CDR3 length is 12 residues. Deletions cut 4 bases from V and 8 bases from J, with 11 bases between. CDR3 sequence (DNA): TGTGCCAGCAGCCCGGACATCCAAGGCTACACCTTC. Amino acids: CASSPDIQGYTF.

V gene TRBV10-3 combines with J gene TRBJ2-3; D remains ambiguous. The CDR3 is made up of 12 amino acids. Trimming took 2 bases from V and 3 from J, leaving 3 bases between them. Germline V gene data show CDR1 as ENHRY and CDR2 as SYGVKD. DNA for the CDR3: TGTGCCATCAGTGAGGAGACAGATACGCAGTATTTT. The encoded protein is CAISEETDTQYF.

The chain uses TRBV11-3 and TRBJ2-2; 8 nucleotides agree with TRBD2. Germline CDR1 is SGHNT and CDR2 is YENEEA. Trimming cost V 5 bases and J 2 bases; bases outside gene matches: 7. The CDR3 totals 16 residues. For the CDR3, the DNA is TGTGCCAGCAGCCCCGGGACTAGTGCTAACACCGGGGAGCTGTTTTTT. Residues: CASSPGTSANTGELFF. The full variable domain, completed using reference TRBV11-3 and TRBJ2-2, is EAGVVQSPRYKIIEKKQPVAFWCNPISGHNTLYWYLQNLGQGPELLIRYENEEAVDDSQLPKDRFSAERLKGVDSTLKIQPAELGDSAVYLCASSPGTSANTGELFFGEGSRLTVL.

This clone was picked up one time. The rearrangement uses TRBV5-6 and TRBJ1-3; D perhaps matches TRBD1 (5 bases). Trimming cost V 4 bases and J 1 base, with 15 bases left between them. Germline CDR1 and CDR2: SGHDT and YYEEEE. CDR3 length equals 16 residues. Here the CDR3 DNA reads TGTGCCAGCAGCCGGGGACGGTGGGGTTCTGGAAACACCATATATTTT. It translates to CASSRGRWGSGNTIYF. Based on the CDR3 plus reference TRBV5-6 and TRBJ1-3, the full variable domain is DAGVTQSPTHLIKTRGQQVTLRCSPKSGHDTVSWYQQALGQGPQFIFQYYEEEERQRGNFPDRFSGHQFPNYSSELNVNALLLGDSALYLCASSRGRWGSGNTIYFGEGSWLTVV.

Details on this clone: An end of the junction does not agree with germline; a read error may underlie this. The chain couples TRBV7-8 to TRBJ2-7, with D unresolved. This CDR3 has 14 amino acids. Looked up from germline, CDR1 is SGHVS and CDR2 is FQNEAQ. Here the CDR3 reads CTSSLLDVDYEQYF. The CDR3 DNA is TGTACCAGCAGCTTACTGGACGTTGACTACGAGCAGTACTTC.

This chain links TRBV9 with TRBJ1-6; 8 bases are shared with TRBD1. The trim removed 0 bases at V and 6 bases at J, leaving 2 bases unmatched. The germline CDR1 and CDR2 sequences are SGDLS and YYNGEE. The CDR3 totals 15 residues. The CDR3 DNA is TGTGCCAGCAGCGTAGAAGGACAGGGTAATTCACCCCTCCACTTT. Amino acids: CASSVEGQGNSPLHF. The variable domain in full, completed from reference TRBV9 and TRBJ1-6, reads DSGVTQTPKHLITATGQRVTLRCSPRSGDLSVYWYQQSLDQGLQFLIQYYNGEERAKGNILERFSAQQFPDLHSELNLSSLELGDSALYFCASSVEGQGNSPLHFGNGTRLTVT.

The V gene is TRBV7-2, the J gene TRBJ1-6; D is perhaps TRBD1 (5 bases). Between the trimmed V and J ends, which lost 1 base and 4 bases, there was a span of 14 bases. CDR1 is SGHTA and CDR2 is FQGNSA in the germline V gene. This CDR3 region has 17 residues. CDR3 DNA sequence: TGTGCCAGCAGCTTAGGTTATAGGGGCCCTTATAATTCACCCCTCCACTTT. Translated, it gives CASSLGYRGPYNSPLHF.

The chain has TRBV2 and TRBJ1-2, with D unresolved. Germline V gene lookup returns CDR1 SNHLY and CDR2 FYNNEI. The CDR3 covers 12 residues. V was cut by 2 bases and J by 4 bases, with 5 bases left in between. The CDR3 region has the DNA TGTGCCAGCAGTGAATTGGGCTATGGCTACACCTTC. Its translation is CASSELGYGYTF.

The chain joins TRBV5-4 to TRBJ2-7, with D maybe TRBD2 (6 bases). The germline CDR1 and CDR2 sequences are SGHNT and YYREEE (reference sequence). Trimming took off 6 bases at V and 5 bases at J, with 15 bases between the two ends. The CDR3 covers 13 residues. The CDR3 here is CASTIAGGDEQYF. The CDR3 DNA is TGTGCCAGCACTATTGCCGGCGGGGACGAGCAGTACTTC.

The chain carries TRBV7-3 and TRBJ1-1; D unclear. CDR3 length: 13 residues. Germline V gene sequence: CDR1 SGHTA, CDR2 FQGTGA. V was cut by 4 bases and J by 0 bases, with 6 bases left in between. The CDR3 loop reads CASSSNMNTEAFF. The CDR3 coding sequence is TGTGCCAGCAGCTCAAATATGAACACTGAAGCTTTCTTT.

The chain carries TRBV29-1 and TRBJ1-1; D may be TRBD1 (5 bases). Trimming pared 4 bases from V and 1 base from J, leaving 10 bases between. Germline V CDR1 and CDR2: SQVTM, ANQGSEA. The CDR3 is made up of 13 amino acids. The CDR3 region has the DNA TGCAGCGTTGTTAGTACAGGGAACACTGAAGCTTTCTTT. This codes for CSVVSTGNTEAFF.

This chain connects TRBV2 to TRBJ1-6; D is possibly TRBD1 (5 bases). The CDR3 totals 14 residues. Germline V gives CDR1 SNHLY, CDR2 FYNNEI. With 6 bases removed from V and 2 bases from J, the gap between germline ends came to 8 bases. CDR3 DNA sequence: TGTGCCAGCAGGCGGGGCGCCTATAATTCACCCCTCCACTTT. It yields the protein CASRRGAYNSPLHF.